What follows is one T cell receptor (beta chain) and its context. The target of this receptor is not known. Per-base qualities were not stored, and no clone one base away is much larger. To sequence the TCRbeta CDR3 region, genomic DNA was isolated from the sorted cells. The immunoSEQ Assay was used to sequence the TCRbeta CDR3 regions. TCRdb retrieved this table from immuneACCESS and kept in-frame rearrangements only. Not all clones are present; in checked studies, unresolved V genes account for under half, and no reason is known for the remainder. The sample table holds tens of thousands of clones, of which 70% to 90% were seen once. The ten largest clones take up approximately 0.35% of the sample. The data are from a study of OX40 agonist ivuxolimab in advanced cancers. Study-level background: The costimulatory receptor OX40 (CD134) was targeted by ivuxolimab, a fully human IgG2 agonistic monoclonal antibody. Intravenous ivuxolimab was administered to patients every 2 weeks at six dose levels: 0.01, 0.1, 0.3, 1.5, 3 and 10 mg/kg. Of the roughly 51 dose-escalation patients, hepatocellular carcinoma was present in around 20, melanoma in approximately 15, renal cell carcinoma in 9 and head and neck cancer in 9. A male proportion of around 81% and a mean age of roughly 58 years, ranging from 23 to 79, were recorded for the dose-escalation cohort. Patients were allowed to have had prior anti-PD-1, anti-PD-L1 or anti-CTLA-4 therapy, and around two fifths of the dose-escalation patients had been treated with checkpoint inhibitors. Partial responses occurred in three dose-escalation patients, of whom one had hepatocellular carcinoma and two had cutaneous melanoma. Peripheral TCRbeta sequencing was intended to test whether TCR sequence diversity was altered and clonal T-cell expansion was caused by ivuxolimab. The paper reports the monotherapy dose-escalation portion (N of about 50 patients) of the phase I ivuxolimab trial. Findings and caveats that apply to the study as a whole: At doses from 0.1 to 3.0 mg/kg, clonal expansion was seen in both CD4+ and CD8+ blood T cells between baseline and week 6. In the 0.1-3.0 mg/kg groups, partial responders were among the patients with the lowest normalized peripheral clonal expansion, particularly in CD8+ T cells. After ivuxolimab, expanded clones were on average more numerous among CD8+ T cells than among CD4+ T cells. Low levels of normalized T-cell clonal expansion were also seen in some patients who did not respond. The antigen specificity of the clonally expanded peripheral T cells was not determined.

Patients with a history of autoimmune disease or receiving systemic immunosuppression were excluded from the trial. Peripheral blood for TCR sequencing was drawn from every dose cohort at baseline, at cycle 4 day 1 and at cycle 7 day 1. The samples were taken from a phase I, first-in-human, multicenter, open-label dose-escalation trial of ivuxolimab. Adults with locally advanced or metastatic melanoma, renal cell carcinoma, hepatocellular carcinoma or head and neck squamous cell carcinoma were enrolled in the trial. Before TCR sequencing, CD4+ T cells and CD8+ T cells from peripheral blood were sorted into separate populations. The trim is 4 bases for V and 3 bases for J, with a gap of 14 bases between the germline ends. Spanning cysteine to phenylalanine, the CDR3 consists of 16 amino acids. Only the CDR3 region is kept as DNA, spanning 48 bases read in frame from base 1. Sequences SGHKS (CDR1) and YYEKEE (CDR2) are obtained from the germline V gene (reference sequence).

The receptor chain draws on TRBV5-5 and TRBJ1-6; TRBD1 might be the D gene, on 5 matching bases. Sequenced material: CD4+ or CD8+ T cells sorted from blood, taken in a trial of the OX40 agonist ivuxolimab. This clonotype was sampled from an adult with an advanced solid tumor such as melanoma, head and neck, liver or kidney cancer. The DNA sequence is as follows: TGTGCCAGCAGCAGAGGGGCGGGGGACTATAATTCACCCCTCCACTTT. It encodes CASSRGAGDYNSPLHF.